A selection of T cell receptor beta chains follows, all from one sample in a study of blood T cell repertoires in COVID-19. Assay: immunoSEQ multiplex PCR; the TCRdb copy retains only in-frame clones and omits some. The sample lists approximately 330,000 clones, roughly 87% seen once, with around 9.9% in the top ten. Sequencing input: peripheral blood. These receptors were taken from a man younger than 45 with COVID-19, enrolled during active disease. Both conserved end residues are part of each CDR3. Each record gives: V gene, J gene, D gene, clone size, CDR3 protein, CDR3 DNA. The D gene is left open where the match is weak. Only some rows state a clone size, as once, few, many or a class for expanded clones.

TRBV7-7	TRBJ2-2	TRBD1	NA	CASSLHMGDRGPTFTGELFF	TGTGCCAGCAGCTTACACATGGGGGACAGGGGTCCAACTTTCACCGGGGAGCTGTTTTTT
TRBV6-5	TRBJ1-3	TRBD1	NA	CASSYSSGGGNTIYF	TGTGCCAGCAGTTACTCGTCAGGGGGAGGAAACACCATATATTTT
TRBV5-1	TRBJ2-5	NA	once	CASSRAPRETQYF	TGCGCCAGCAGTCGAGCCCCGAGAGAGACCCAGTACTTC
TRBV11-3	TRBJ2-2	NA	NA	CASSFRRAGGTGELFF	TGTGCCAGCAGCTTCCGGCGGGCAGGGGGGACCGGGGAGCTGTTTTTT
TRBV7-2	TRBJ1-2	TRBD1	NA	CASSFGNRGGKNGYTF	TGTGCCAGCAGCTTTGGGAACAGGGGAGGTAAAAATGGCTACACCTTC
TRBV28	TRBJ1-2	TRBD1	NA	CASSFRDRPNYGYTF	TGTGCCAGCAGTTTCCGGGACAGACCTAACTATGGCTACACCTTC
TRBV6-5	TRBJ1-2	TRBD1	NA	CASSRGRTGGYGYTF	TGTGCCAGCAGCCGGGGCAGGACAGGGGGTTATGGCTACACCTTC
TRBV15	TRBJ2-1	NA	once	CATSLISGPIGNEQFF	TGTGCCACCAGCTTGATCAGCGGGCCCATAGGCAATGAGCAGTTCTTC
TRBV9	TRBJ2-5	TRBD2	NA	CASSWGTSLKETQYF	TGTGCCAGCAGCTGGGGGACTAGCTTAAAAGAGACCCAGTACTTC
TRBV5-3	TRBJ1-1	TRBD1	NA	CARSHVGPGGSGTGRNNDTEAFF	TGTGCCAGAAGTCACGTGGGGCCCGGGGGGAGCGGGACAGGGAGAAACAATGACACTGAAGCTTTCTTT
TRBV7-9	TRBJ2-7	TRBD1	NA	CASSFGTGGYEQYF	TGTGCCAGCAGCTTTGGGACAGGGGGATACGAGCAGTACTTC
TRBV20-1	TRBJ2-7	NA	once	CSASDRNEQYF	TGCAGTGCTTCCGACAGGAACGAGCAGTACTTC
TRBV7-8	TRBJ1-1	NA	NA	CASSLSGIVTEAFF	TGTGCCAGCAGCTTATCCGGGATAGTTACTGAAGCTTTCTTT
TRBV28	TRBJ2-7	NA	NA	CASTGFYEQYF	TGTGCCAGCACAGGGTTCTACGAGCAGTACTTC
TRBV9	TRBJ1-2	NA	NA	CASSVERGGGYTF	TGTGCCAGCAGCGTAGAGCGGGGGGGTGGCTACACCTTC
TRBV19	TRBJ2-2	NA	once	CASSIEAGWSGELFF	TGTGCCAGTAGTATCGAGGCGGGTTGGTCCGGGGAGCTGTTTTTT
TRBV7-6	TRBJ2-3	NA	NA	CASSLDGSTDTQYF	TGTGCCAGCAGCTTAGACGGGAGCACAGATACGCAGTATTTT
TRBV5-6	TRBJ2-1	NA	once	CASRPGHTYNEQFF	TGTGCCAGCAGGCCGGGACACACCTACAATGAGCAGTTCTTC
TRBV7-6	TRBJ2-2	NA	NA	CASSLRTDYTGELFF	TGTGCCAGCAGCCTAAGGACAGACTACACCGGGGAGCTGTTTTTT
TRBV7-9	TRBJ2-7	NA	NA	CASSGMAGLTYEQYF	TGTGCCAGCAGCGGTATGGCAGGCCTAACCTACGAGCAGTACTTC
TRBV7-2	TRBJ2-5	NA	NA	CASSLDMVRVGRETQYF	TGTGCCAGCAGCTTAGACATGGTCAGGGTAGGGCGAGAGACCCAGTACTTC
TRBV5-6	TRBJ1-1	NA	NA	CASSLDRAYNTEAFF	TGTGCCAGCAGCTTGGACAGGGCCTATAACACTGAAGCTTTCTTT
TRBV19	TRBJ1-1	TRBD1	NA	CASRTQSQGMNTEAFF	TGTGCCAGTAGAACTCAATCACAGGGGATGAACACTGAAGCTTTCTTT
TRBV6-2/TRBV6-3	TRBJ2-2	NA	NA	CASSQGLNTGELFF	TGTGCCAGCAGCCAGGGGCTTAACACCGGGGAGCTGTTTTTT
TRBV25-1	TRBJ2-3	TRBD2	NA	CASSEFYSGRAADTQYF	TGTGCCAGCAGTGAATTTTATAGCGGGAGGGCCGCAGATACGCAGTATTTT
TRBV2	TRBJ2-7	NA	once	CASSWSSYEQYF	TGTGCCAGCAGTTGGAGCTCCTACGAGCAGTACTTC
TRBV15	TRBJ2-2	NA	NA	CATGRWRNANTGELFF	TGTGCCACCGGCCGGTGGAGGAACGCGAACACCGGGGAGCTGTTTTTT
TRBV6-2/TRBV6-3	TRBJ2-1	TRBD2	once	CASSYSGMVYNEQFF	TGTGCCAGCAGCTATAGCGGGATGGTCTACAATGAGCAGTTCTTC
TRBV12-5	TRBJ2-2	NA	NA	CASGLVPTRGLTGELFF	TGTGCTAGTGGTTTGGTACCGACTCGGGGACTCACCGGGGAGCTGTTTTTT
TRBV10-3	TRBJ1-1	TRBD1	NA	CAISEGGEITEAFF	TGTGCCATCAGCGAAGGGGGCGAAATCACTGAAGCTTTCTTT
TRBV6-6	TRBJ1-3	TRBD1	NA	CASSPRGGRTGTSGNTIYF	TGTGCCAGCAGTCCTAGGGGGGGACGGACAGGGACATCTGGAAACACCATATATTTT
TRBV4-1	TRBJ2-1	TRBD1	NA	CASSQGTGVPSSYNEQFF	TGCGCCAGCAGCCAAGGGACAGGGGTCCCGTCAAGCTACAATGAGCAGTTCTTC
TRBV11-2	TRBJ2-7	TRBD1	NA	CASSSGTGWEQYF	TGTGCCAGCAGCTCTGGGACAGGGTGGGAGCAGTACTTC
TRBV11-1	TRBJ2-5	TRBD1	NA	CASSSGQGQETQYF	TGTGCCAGCAGCTCCGGACAGGGACAAGAGACCCAGTACTTC
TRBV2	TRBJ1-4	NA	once	CASIRRVGEKLFF	TGTGCCAGCATTAGGAGGGTGGGTGAAAAACTGTTTTTT
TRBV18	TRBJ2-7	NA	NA	CASSRSGSNYEQYF	TGTGCCAGCTCACGATCGGGATCTAACTACGAGCAGTACTTC
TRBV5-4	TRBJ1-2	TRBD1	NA	CASSFVGQVPNYGYTF	TGTGCCAGCAGCTTCGTGGGACAGGTCCCGAACTATGGCTACACCTTC
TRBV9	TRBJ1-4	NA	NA	CASSVVPAGANEKLFF	TGTGCCAGCAGCGTAGTACCGGCCGGAGCTAATGAAAAACTGTTTTTT
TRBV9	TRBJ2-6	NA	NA	CASSVATPGVYGANVLTF	TGTGCCAGCAGCGTAGCTACCCCAGGGGTCTACGGGGCCAACGTCCTGACTTTC
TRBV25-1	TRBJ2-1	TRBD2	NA	CARNGGYEQFF	TGTGCCCGAAACGGGGGGTATGAGCAGTTCTTC
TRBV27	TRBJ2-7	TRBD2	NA	CASTTGGGYEQYF	TGTGCCAGCACCACCGGGGGGGGCTACGAGCAGTACTTC
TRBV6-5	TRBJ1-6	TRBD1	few	CASSSGGYNSPLHF	TGTGCCAGCAGTTCAGGGGGTTATAATTCACCCCTCCACTTT
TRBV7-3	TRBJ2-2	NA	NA	CASSLTLRGANGELFF	TGTGCCAGCAGCTTAACGTTACGGGGGGCGAACGGGGAGCTGTTTTTT
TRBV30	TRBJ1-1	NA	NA	CAWMSGAGTEAFF	TGTGCCTGGATGAGCGGGGCGGGCACTGAAGCTTTCTTT
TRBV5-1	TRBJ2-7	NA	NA	CASSSVPPPAGFYEQYF	TGCGCCAGCAGCTCAGTCCCGCCACCAGCGGGCTTCTACGAGCAGTACTTC